This TCR beta chain was documented in a study of T cell clonotyping in hematopoietic cell transplantation. General study results and limits: Higher Inverse Simpson Index values in graft donor and pretransplant recipient predicted broader posttransplant TCR diversity. CD4 and CD8 repertoire contributions could not be separated without sorting. At the given depth, recipient repertoires were over 95% de novo clonotypes.

This clone counts as medium-sized. Its specificity is not known. The data were produced by immunoSEQ multiplex PCR, yet TCRdb's version contains in-frame clones alone and is incomplete. The sample consists of under 6,000 clones, roughly 19% of them appearing once. Recipients were bled about 28 days pretransplant and at posttransplant days 30, 100, 180. Between the trimmed V and J ends, which lost 5 bases and 0 bases, there was a span of 8 bases. The V gene's germline CDR1 is SGHVS and CDR2 FQNEAQ. The CDR3 totals 15 residues. The sequences come from PBMCs, collected 180 days after allogeneic stem cell transplant. The genes are TRBV7-8 and TRBJ2-6; D remains ambiguous. This sequence was found in a male patient younger than 30 who had an allogeneic stem cell transplant, so the T cells may come from the graft donor. Some clones in this sample may be carry-over from other donors' samples. CDR3 DNA sequence: TGTGCCAGCAGCACGTATAACTCTGGGGCCAACGTCCTGACTTTC. Residues: CASSTYNSGANVLTF.